This T cell receptor (beta chain) was retrieved from a study of T cell responses to AZD1222 COVID-19 vaccine. Study-level background: Timing groups of about 4 and about 12 weeks for second doses were pooled.

Sequenced by immunoSEQ multiplex PCR; TCRdb stores in-frame clones only, minus some. The sample contains around 100,000 clones, about 95% of which appear only once. Concerning this clone: What it recognizes is unknown.

Trimming removed 1 base at V and 3 bases at J, with 7 bases between. This CDR3 has 13 amino acids. Germline V lookup: CDR1 SGHRS, CDR2 YFSETQ. Notes on the study in general: Samples come after the peak T cell response, not at day 14. As reported, nearly half of all spike-specific TCRs target variant regions that are unmutated. Spike-specific TCR breadth and depth grew following two AZD1222 doses.

The specimen was peripheral blood, collected on day 0 of AZD1222 vaccination. This receptor was obtained from an adult in good health. The rearrangement joins TRBV5-1 to TRBJ1-2; weak D call: TRBD1 (5 bases). DNA for the CDR3: TGCGCCAGCAGCTTGCGGGACGACTATGGCTACACCTTC. Its protein product is CASSLRDDYGYTF.